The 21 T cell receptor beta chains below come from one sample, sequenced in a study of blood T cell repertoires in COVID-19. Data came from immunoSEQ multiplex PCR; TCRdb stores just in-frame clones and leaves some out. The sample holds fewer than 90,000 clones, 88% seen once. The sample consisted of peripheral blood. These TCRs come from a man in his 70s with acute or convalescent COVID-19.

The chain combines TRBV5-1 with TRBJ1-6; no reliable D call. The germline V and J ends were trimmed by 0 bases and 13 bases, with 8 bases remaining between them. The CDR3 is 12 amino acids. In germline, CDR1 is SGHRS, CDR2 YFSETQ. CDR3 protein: CASSLGGFPLHF. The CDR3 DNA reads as TGCGCCAGCAGCTTGGGCGGCTTTCCCCTCCACTTT.

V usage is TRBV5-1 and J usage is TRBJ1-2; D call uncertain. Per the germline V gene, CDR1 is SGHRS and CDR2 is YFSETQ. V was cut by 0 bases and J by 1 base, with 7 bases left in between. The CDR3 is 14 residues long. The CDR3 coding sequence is TGCGCCAGCAGCTTGGTCCCCGGTAACTATGGCTACACCTTC. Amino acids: CASSLVPGNYGYTF. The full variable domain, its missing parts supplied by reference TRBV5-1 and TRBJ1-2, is KAGVTQTPRYLIKTRGQQVTLSCSPISGHRSVSWYQQTPGQGLQFLFEYFSETQRNKGNFPGRFSGRQFSNSRSEMNVSTLELGDSALYLCASSLVPGNYGYTFGSGTRLTVV.

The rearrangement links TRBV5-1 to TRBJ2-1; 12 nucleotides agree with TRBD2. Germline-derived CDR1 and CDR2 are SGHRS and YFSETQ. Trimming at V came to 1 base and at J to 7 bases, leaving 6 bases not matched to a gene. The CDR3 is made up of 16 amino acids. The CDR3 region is CASSLPLLAGGNEQFF. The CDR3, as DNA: TGCGCCAGCAGCTTGCCGCTCCTAGCGGGGGGGAATGAGCAGTTCTTC.

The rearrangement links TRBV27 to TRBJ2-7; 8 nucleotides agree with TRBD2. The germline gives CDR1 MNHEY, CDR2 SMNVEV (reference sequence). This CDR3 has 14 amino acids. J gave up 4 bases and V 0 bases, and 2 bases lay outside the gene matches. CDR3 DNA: TGTGCCAGCAGTTTATCCCGGGGGGGGTACGAGCAGTACTTC. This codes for CASSLSRGGYEQYF.

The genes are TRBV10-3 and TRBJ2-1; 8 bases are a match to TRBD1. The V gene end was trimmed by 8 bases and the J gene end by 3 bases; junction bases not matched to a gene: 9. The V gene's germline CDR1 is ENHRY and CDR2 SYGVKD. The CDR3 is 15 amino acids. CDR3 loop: CAILKQGGGYNEQFF. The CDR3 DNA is TGTGCCATCTTGAAACAGGGGGGAGGCTACAATGAGCAGTTCTTC.

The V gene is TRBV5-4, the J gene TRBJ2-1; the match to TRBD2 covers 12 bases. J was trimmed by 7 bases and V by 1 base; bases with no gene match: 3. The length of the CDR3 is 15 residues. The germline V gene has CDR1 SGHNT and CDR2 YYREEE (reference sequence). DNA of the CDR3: TGTGCCAGCAGCTTGCTAGCGGGAGGGCCGAATGAGCAGTTCTTC. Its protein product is CASSLLAGGPNEQFF.

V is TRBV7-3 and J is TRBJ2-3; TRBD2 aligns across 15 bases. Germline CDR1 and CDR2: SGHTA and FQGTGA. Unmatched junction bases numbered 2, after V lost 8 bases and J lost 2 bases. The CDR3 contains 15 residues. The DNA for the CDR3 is TGTGCCAGCGGGACTAGCGGGGGGTTCACAGATACGCAGTATTTT. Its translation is CASGTSGGFTDTQYF.

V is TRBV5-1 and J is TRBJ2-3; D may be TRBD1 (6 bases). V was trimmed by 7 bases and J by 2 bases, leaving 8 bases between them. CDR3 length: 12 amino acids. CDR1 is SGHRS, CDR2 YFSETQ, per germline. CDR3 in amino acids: CASGDNTDTQYF. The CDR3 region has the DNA TGCGCCAGCGGGGACAACACAGATACGCAGTATTTT.

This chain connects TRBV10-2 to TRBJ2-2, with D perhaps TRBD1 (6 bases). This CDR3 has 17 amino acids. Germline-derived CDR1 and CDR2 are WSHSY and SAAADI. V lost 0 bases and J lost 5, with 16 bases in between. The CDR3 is CASSESQTGARTGELFF. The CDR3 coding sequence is TGCGCCAGCAGTGAGTCCCAGACAGGCGCAAGGACCGGGGAGCTGTTTTTT.

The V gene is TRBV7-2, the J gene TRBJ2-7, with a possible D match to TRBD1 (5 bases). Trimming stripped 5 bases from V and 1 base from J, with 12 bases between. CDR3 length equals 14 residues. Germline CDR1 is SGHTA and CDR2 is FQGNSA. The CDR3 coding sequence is TGTGCCAGCAGCAAAACAGGAATTTCCTACGAGCAGTACTTC. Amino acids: CASSKTGISYEQYF.

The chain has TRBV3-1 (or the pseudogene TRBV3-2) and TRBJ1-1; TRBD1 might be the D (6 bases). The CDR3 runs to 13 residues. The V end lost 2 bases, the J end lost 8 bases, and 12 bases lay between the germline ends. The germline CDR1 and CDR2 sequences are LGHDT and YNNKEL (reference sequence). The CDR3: CASSQTAGTEAFF. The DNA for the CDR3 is TGTGCCAGCAGCCAAACAGCCGGGACAGAAGCTTTCTTT.

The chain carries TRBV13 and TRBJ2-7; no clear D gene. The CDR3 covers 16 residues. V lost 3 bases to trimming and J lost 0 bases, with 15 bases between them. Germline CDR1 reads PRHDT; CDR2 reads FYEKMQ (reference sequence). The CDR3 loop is CASSFASGSSSYEQYF. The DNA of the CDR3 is TGTGCCAGCAGCTTCGCCTCCGGGTCTAGCTCCTACGAGCAGTACTTC.

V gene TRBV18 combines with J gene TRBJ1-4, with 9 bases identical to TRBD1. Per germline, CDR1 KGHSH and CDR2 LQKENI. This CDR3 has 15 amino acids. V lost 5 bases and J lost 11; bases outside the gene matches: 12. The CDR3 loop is CASSTGQGGFEKLFF. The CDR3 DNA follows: TGTGCCAGCTCAACGGGACAGGGCGGTTTTGAGAAACTGTTTTTT.

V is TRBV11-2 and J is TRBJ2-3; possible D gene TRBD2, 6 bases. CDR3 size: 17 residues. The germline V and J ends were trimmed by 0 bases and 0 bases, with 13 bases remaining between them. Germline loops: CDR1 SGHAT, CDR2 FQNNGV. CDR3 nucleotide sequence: TGTGCCAGCAGCTTAGATCTGGCGGGACTTAGCACAGATACGCAGTATTTT. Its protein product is CASSLDLAGLSTDTQYF.

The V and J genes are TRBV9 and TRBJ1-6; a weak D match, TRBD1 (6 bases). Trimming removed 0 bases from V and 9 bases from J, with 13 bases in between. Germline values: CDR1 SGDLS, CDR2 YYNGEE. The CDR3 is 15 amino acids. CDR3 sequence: CASSVGAGEGSPLHF. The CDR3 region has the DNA TGTGCCAGCAGCGTAGGTGCAGGGGAAGGTTCACCCCTCCACTTT.

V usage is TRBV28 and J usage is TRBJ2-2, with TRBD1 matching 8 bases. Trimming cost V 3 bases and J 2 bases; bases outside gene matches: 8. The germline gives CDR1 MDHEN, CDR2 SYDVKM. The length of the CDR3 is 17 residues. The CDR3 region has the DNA TGTGCCAGCAGTTTTTCCCTCGGACAGGGAAACACCGGGGAGCTGTTTTTT. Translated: CASSFSLGQGNTGELFF.

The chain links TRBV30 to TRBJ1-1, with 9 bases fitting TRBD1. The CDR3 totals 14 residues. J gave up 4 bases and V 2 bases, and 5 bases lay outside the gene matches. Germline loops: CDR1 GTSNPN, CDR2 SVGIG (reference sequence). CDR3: CAWSRDRESTEAFF. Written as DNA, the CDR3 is TGTGCCTGGAGTCGGGACAGGGAGAGCACTGAAGCTTTCTTT.

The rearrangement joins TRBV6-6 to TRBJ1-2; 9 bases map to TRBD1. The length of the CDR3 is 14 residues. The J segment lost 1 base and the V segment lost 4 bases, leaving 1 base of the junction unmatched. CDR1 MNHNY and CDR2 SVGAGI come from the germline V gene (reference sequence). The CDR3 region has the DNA TGTGCCAGCAGTTGGACAGGGGATAACTATGGCTACACCTTC. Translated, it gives CASSWTGDNYGYTF.

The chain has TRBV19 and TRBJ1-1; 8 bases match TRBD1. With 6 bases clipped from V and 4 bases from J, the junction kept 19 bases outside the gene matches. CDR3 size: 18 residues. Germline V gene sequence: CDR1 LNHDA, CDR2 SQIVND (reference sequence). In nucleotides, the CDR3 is TGTGCCAGTAGAGTTTTCGGACAGGGACTGGAAAGGGGCACTGAAGCTTTCTTT. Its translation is CASRVFGQGLERGTEAFF.

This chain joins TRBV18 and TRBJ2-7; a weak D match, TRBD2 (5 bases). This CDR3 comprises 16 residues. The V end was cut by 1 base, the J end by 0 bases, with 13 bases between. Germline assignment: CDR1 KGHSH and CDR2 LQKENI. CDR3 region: CASSPQSSRNSYEQYF. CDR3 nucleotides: TGTGCCAGCTCACCACAGTCTAGCCGAAACTCCTACGAGCAGTACTTC.

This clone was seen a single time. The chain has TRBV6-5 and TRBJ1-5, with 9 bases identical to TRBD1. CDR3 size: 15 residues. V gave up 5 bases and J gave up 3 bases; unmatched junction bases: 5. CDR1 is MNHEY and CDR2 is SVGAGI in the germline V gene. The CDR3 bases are TGTGCCAGCAGTCCGGACAGGGGATTCAATCAGCCCCAGCATTTT. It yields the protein CASSPDRGFNQPQHF.